Described below is a single T cell receptor beta chain sequence and its context. Its antigen is not identified. Only in-frame clones appear in the TCRdb table, and some are missing; sequencing was by immunoSEQ multiplex PCR. The sample lists 550,000 to 800,000 clones, 90% occurring once. The sample is drawn from a study of shared clonotypes between healthy human individuals. Study findings and constraints: Between a few donors, naive CD4 clonotypes were shared at a level of around 5.1%.

J lost 7 bases, V lost 0 bases, and 5 bases had no gene match. The CDR3 sequence is 15 residues long. In germline, CDR1 is SGDLS, CDR2 YYNGEE. The V gene is TRBV9, the J gene TRBJ2-1, with TRBD2 matching 9 bases. Sequenced sample: memory CD8+ T cells from PBMCs. Subset in this sample: CD45RO+ cells pooled with CCR7-negative TemRA cells. This TCR was recovered from a man younger than 35 in good health. Some clones in this sample may be carry-over from other donors' samples. The CDR3 coding sequence is TGTGCCAGCAGCGTAGTGGCTAGCGGGACAAATGAGCAGTTCTTC. Its translation is CASSVVASGTNEQFF.